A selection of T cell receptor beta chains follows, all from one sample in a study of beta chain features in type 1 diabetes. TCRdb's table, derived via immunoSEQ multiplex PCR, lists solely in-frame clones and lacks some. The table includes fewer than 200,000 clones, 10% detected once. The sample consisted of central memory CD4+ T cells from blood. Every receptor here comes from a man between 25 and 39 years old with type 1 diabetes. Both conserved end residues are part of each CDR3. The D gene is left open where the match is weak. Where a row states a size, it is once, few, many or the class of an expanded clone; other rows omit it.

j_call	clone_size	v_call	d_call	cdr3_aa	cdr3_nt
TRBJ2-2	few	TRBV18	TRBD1	CASSPQQGSGELFF	TGTGCCAGCTCACCACAACAGGGGTCCGGGGAGCTGTTTTTT
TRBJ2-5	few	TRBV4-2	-	CASSQDLTQETQYF	TGTGCCAGCAGCCAGGACTTGACTCAAGAGACCCAGTACTTC
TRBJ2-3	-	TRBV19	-	CASSQGDTQYF	TGTGCCAGTAGTCAGGGGGATACGCAGTATTTT
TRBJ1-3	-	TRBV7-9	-	CASSLEQSGDTIYF	TGTGCCAGCAGCTTAGAACAGTCGGGGGACACCATATATTTT
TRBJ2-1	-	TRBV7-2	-	CASSLGGLQFF	TGTGCCAGCAGCTTGGGGGGGCTGCAGTTCTTC
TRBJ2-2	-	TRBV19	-	CASSIRYGADTGELFF	TGTGCCAGTAGTATCCGATATGGCGCGGACACCGGGGAGCTGTTTTTT
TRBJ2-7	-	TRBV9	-	CASSVPRGRVRLSYEQYF	TGTGCCAGCAGCGTCCCTCGGGGTAGGGTTCGCCTCTCCTACGAGCAGTACTTC
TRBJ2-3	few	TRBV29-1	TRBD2	CSVMLAGRRTDTQYF	TGCAGCGTGATGTTAGCGGGTAGGAGGACAGATACGCAGTATTTT
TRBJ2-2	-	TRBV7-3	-	CASSLGTGTGELFF	TGTGCCAGCAGCCTTGGAACAGGGACCGGGGAGCTGTTTTTT
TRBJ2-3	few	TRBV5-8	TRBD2	CASSAGTSGMSTDTQYF	TGTGCCAGCAGCGCCGGGACTAGCGGGATGAGCACAGATACGCAGTATTTT
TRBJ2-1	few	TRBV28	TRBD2	CASSLFSGIYNEQFF	TGTGCCAGCAGTCTGTTTAGCGGGATCTACAATGAGCAGTTCTTC
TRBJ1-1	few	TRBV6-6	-	CASKDRSGNTEAFF	TGTGCCAGCAAGGACCGCAGCGGGAACACTGAAGCTTTCTTT
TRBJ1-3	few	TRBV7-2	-	CASSPRGVMSSGNTIYF	TGTGCCAGCAGCCCCCGCGGGGTAATGAGCTCTGGAAACACCATATATTTT
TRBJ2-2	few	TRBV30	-	CAWTPGGGSTGELFF	TGTGCCTGGACTCCAGGGGGCGGGAGCACCGGGGAGCTGTTTTTT
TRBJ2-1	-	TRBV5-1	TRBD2	CASSLVAGAHEQFF	TGCGCCAGCAGCCTGGTAGCGGGAGCACATGAGCAGTTCTTC
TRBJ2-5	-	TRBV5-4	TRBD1	CASSPGTGAGGGETQYF	TGTGCCAGCAGCCCCGGGACAGGAGCAGGAGGTGGAGAGACCCAGTACTTC
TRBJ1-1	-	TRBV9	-	CASSVVSQFNTEAFF	TGTGCCAGCAGCGTAGTATCACAATTTAACACTGAAGCTTTCTTT
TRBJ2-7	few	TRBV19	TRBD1	CASSTIRDRGSEQYF	TGTGCCAGTAGTACCATCCGGGACAGGGGGAGCGAGCAGTACTTC
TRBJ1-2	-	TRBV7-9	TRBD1	CASSPRTGGYGYTF	TGTGCCAGCAGCCCGCGGACAGGGGGCTATGGCTACACCTTC
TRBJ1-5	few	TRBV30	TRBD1	CAWSAKYLHWQGADQPQHF	TGTGCCTGGAGTGCGAAATACCTCCATTGGCAGGGGGCCGATCAGCCCCAGCATTTT
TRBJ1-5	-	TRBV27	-	CASSLRGYSSADSNQPQHF	TGTGCCAGCAGTCTAAGGGGGTACTCCTCCGCGGATAGCAATCAGCCCCAGCATTTT
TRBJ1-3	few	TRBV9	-	CASSIQAGNTIYF	TGTGCCAGCAGCATTCAGGCTGGAAACACCATATATTTT
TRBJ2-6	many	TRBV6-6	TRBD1	CASSLTGGPGANVLTF	TGTGCCAGCAGTTTAACAGGGGGACCTGGGGCCAACGTCCTGACTTTC
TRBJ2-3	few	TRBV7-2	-	CASSLGHTDTQYF	TGTGCCAGCAGCTTAGGGCATACAGATACGCAGTATTTT
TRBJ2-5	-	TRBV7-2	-	CASSLQETQYF	TGTGCCAGCAGCCTTCAAGAGACCCAGTACTTC
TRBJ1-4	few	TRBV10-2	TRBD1	CASSTQGDNEKLFF	TGCGCCAGCAGTACGCAGGGGGACAATGAAAAACTGTTTTTT
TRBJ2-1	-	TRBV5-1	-	CASSLEGGISYNEQFF	TGCGCCAGCAGCTTGGAAGGCGGGATCTCCTACAATGAGCAGTTCTTC
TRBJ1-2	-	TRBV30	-	CAWSLSDSSTF	TGTGCCTGGAGCCTCTCGGACAGCTCCACCTTC
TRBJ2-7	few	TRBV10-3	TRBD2	CAIMGSREGLEQYF	TGTGCCATAATGGGGTCCAGGGAGGGCCTCGAGCAGTACTTC
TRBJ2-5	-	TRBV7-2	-	CASSPTPGGTQYF	TGTGCCAGCAGCCCAACCCCCGGGGGGACCCAGTACTTC
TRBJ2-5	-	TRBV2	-	CASSAGTTQETQYF	TGTGCCAGCAGCGCCGGGACAACACAAGAGACCCAGTACTTC
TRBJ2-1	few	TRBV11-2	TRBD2	CASSKKREGQYEQFF	TGTGCCAGCAGTAAAAAGCGGGAGGGCCAGTATGAGCAGTTCTTC
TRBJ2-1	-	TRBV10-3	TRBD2	CAIRAGGQGNEQFF	TGTGCCATCAGGGCGGGAGGGCAGGGTAATGAGCAGTTCTTC
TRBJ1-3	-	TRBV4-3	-	CASSQEARVSDGTIYF	TGCGCCAGCAGCCAAGAAGCCCGGGTCTCGGATGGCACCATATATTTT
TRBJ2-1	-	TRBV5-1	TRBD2	CASSLAPGLDNEQFF	TGCGCCAGCAGCTTGGCACCGGGACTAGACAATGAGCAGTTCTTC
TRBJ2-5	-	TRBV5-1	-	CASSLGASEETQYF	TGCGCCAGCAGCTTGGGAGCGTCAGAAGAGACCCAGTACTTC